Listed here is a single T cell receptor (beta chain). Its specificity is not known. The sample comes from a study of shared clonotypes between healthy human individuals. Study results and caveats: Depth of sequencing was expected to influence donor clonotype sharing.

Repertoires were generated with immunoSEQ multiplex PCR, while TCRdb's copy carries only in-frame clones and drops some. The sample holds about 2.5 million clones, around 90% seen once. Germline V gene data show CDR1 as MDHEN and CDR2 as SYDVKM. This CDR3 is 15 amino acids long. The V gene lost 6 bases and the J gene lost 7 bases, with 16 bases spanning the gap. This rearrangement joins TRBV28 to TRBJ2-6; D is perhaps TRBD1 (5 bases). The sequence was collected from a man aged 18 to 29 in good health. Some clones in this sample may be carry-over from other donors' samples. The sequenced sample was naive CD4+ T cells from PBMCs. Sample subset: CD45RA+ positively selected. The DNA for the CDR3 is TGTGCCAGCAGCCTAAGGGGTGTAGGAGCCAACGTCCTGACTTTC. Its translation: CASSLRGVGANVLTF.